One sample yielded the 30 T cell receptor beta chains listed below, sequenced in a study of CD8+CD57+ T cells in acquired aplastic anemia. Genomic DNA constituted the template upon which TCR beta VDJ and CDR3 profiling was performed. One entry per CDR3 protein results from TCRdb running MiXCR on the reads. Of 400,000 to 450,000 distinct CDR3 sequences listed, 55% to 75% were seen once; the top ten hold 3% to 4.5%. Sequencing was performed on sorted CD4+, CD8+, or CD8+CD57+ T cells (not recorded which) from PBMCs. The receptors were sampled from a human donor in good health, serving as a control.

Comment on this clonotype: The conserved closing phenylalanine or tryptophan is absent in this CDR3, likely reflecting a read error. The limits of the CDR3 on the DNA are not certain, so only TCRdb's listed CDR3 is given. The gene calls are TRBV7-3 and TRBJ1-1; the listed D gene, TRBD1, was not tested against the DNA. The CDR3 numbers 13 amino acids, ends counted. The germline V gene has CDR1 SGHTA and CDR2 FQGTGA. The CDR3 spells CASSREGQVDEQY.

Note on this clonotype: Its ends do not fully match the called genes, so a read error is possible. The V call is TRBV7-9, the J call TRBJ1-2, with 7 positions matching TRBD1. The CDR3 has 13 amino acids. CDR1 SEHNR and CDR2 FQNEAQ come from the germline V gene (reference sequence). CDR3 bases: TGTGCCAGCAGCTTCGCCCAGGGGGGCGGTGAGCCGTTC. As protein: CASSFAQGGGEPF.

The chain employs TRBV6-6 and TRBJ1-5; no clear D gene. The CDR3 consists of 12 residues. Trimming removed 7 bases at V and 7 bases at J, with 11 bases between. Germline V gene lookup returns CDR1 MNHNY and CDR2 SVGAGI (reference sequence). The CDR3 spells CASNLDEQPQHF. CDR3 sequence (DNA): TGTGCCAGCAATCTGGACGAGCAGCCCCAGCATTTT.

The table lists this clonotype with a count of one. The chain carries TRBV10-3 and TRBJ1-6; D remains unclear. From germline, CDR1 is ENHRY and CDR2 SYGVKD. The CDR3 is 13 residues long. The germline V and J ends were trimmed by 4 bases and 5 bases, with 6 bases remaining between them. The DNA for the CDR3 is TGTGCCATCAGTGTTGCGAATAATTCACCCCTCCACTTT. Translation: CAISVANNSPLHF.

Of note for this clonotype: Here the CDR3 omits its conserved ending phenylalanine or tryptophan, so a read error is the likely source. The limits of the CDR3 on the DNA are not certain, so only TCRdb's listed CDR3 is given. V is TRBV10-1 and J is TRBJ2-7. The length of the CDR3 is 12 amino acids, counting both ends. Germline V gene lookup returns CDR1 WNHNN and CDR2 SYGVQD (reference sequence). The CDR3 protein is CARASNSYERYL.

This chain joins TRBV5-6 and TRBJ1-2, with 7 bases matching TRBD1. Germline CDR1 is SGHDT and CDR2 is YYEEEE. The CDR3 has 15 amino acids. Trimming took 4 bases from V and 4 from J; bases not matched to a gene: 10. CDR3 DNA sequence: TGTGCCAGCAGCACCCAGGGGGGCAAGGGCTATGGCTACACCTTC. The encoded protein is CASSTQGGKGYGYTF.

CDR3 in amino acids: CASRMSYEQYF. CDR3 in DNA: TGTGCCAGTAGGATGAGTTACGAGCAGTACTTC. The V and J genes are TRBV7-6 and TRBJ2-5; D gene ambiguous. The DNA end is more similar to TRBJ2-7, so the J call may be wrong. Germline V gene data show CDR1 as SGHVS and CDR2 as FNYEAQ. The CDR3 consists of 11 residues.

At least ten counts were recorded for this clonotype. The chain is built from TRBV7-2 and TRBJ1-2; maybe TRBD1 (6 bases). The CDR3 extends over 15 amino acids. V lost 1 base to trimming and J lost 6 bases, with 15 bases between them. Per the germline V gene, CDR1 is SGHTA and CDR2 is FQGNSA. CDR3 bases: TGTGCCAGCAGCTTAGGTTTGTTGACAGGACATGGCTACACCTTC. Protein: CASSLGLLTGHGYTF.

The V and J genes are TRBV20-1 and TRBJ2-5; unclear D gene. This CDR3 comprises 14 residues. Germline assignment: CDR1 DFQATT and CDR2 SNEGSKA (reference sequence). CDR3 sequence reads: CSAPSRRNTETQYF. In DNA, the CDR3 is TGCAGCGCCCCTAGTCGTCGGAACACTGAGACCCAGTACTTC.

Of note for this clonotype: No conserved phenylalanine or tryptophan ends this CDR3, so it is likely a read error. It is unclear where the CDR3 begins or ends on the DNA, so no DNA is shown, and the CDR3 is as TCRdb lists it. The J gene is TRBJ1-1, the V gene TRBV2. Germline V CDR1 and CDR2: SNHLY, FYNNEI. Both ends counted, the CDR3 spans 16 residues. CDR3 sequence reads: CASSFRNTDGIFEQVT.

The rearrangement links TRBV7-4 to TRBJ1-6; 7 bases line up with TRBD1. CDR3 length: 14 amino acids. From germline, CDR1 is SGHVT and CDR2 SQSDAQ. After removal of 5 bases from V and 10 bases from J, the junction contained 8 bases not matched to a gene. This chain's CDR3 is CASSNRGVKSPLHF. DNA for the CDR3: TGTGCCAGCAGCAACAGGGGAGTAAAGTCACCCCTCCACTTT. Based on the CDR3 plus reference TRBV7-4 and TRBJ1-6, the full variable domain is GAGVSQSPRYKVAKRGRDVALRCDSISGHVTLYWYRQTLGQGSEVLTYSQSDAQRDKSGRPSGRFSAERPERSVSTLKIQRTEQGDSAVYLCASSNRGVKSPLHFGNGTRLTVT.

This clonotype was counted once. The chain carries TRBV15 and TRBJ2-1; 7 bases are shared with TRBD1. The CDR3 extends over 13 amino acids. In germline, CDR1 is LNHNV, CDR2 YYDKDF (reference sequence). J was trimmed by 5 bases and V by 3 bases; bases with no gene match: 1. CDR3 nucleotide sequence: TGTGCCACCAGCAGGGACAGGAACAATGAGCAGTTCTTC. Residues: CATSRDRNNEQFF.

The chain is built from TRBV7-3 and TRBJ2-2; possibly TRBD1 for D (5 bases). The length of the CDR3 is 15 residues. Germline V CDR1 and CDR2: SGHTA, FQGTGA. Trimming left V 5 bases short and J 7 bases short, with 17 bases between. The CDR3 reads CASSRQGGIGGELFF. As DNA, the CDR3 is TGTGCCAGCAGCCGGCAGGGCGGTATCGGCGGGGAGCTGTTTTTT.

The V gene is TRBV12-3 or TRBV12-4, the J gene TRBJ2-1, with a tentative D call TRBD1 (5 bases). The germline V and J ends were trimmed by 7 bases and 7 bases, with 17 bases remaining between them. This CDR3 spans 14 amino acids. CDR3: CASNSMGPRNEQFF. The CDR3 nucleotides read TGTGCCAGCAACTCAATGGGGCCGAGGAATGAGCAGTTCTTC.

A remark on this clonotype: A read error is likely, as this CDR3 ends without the conserved phenylalanine or tryptophan. V is TRBV29-1 and J is TRBJ1-1, with unresolved D. Germline CDR1 reads SQVTM; CDR2 reads ANQGSEA. The germline V and J ends were trimmed by 7 bases and 5 bases, with 20 bases remaining between them. This CDR3 spans 14 amino acids. The CDR3 region is CSALPGSGKTEAFL. CDR3 nucleotide sequence: TGCAGCGCCCTCCCGGGCAGCGGAAAAACTGAAGCTTTCTTG.

This chain links TRBV5-1 with TRBJ1-3; the D gene is possibly TRBD1 (5 bases). Trimming removed 4 bases from V and 0 bases from J, with 11 bases in between. The CDR3 length is 15 residues. Germline lookup yields CDR1 SGHRS and CDR2 YFSETQ. This CDR3 reads CASSRRGFSGNTIYF. CDR3 DNA sequence: TGCGCCAGCAGCCGGCGGGGCTTCTCTGGAAACACCATATATTTT.

This clonotype was observed many times. The J gene is TRBJ1-6, the V gene TRBV7-2; D unclear. Germline-derived CDR1 and CDR2 are SGHTA and FQGNSA. This CDR3 contains 14 residues. Trimming left V 0 bases short and J 7 bases short, with 7 bases between. CDR3 residues: CASSLASTNSPLHF. The CDR3 nucleotides read TGTGCCAGCAGCTTAGCGTCGACCAATTCACCCCTCCACTTT.

The CDR3 DNA reads as TGTGCCAGTGGGCGGGACAGAGATGGCTACACCTTC. Protein sequence: CASGRDRDGYTF. The chain combines TRBV19 with TRBJ1-2; 7 bases align to TRBD1. Germline V gene lookup returns CDR1 LNHDA and CDR2 SQIVND (reference sequence). The CDR3 totals 12 residues. V was clipped by 8 bases and J by 6 bases; unmatched bases: 6.

The sample holds many counts of this clonotype. The chain has TRBV15 and TRBJ2-1; the D is unclear. V was pared by 0 bases and J by 6 bases, with 12 bases between. This CDR3 region has 15 residues. The germline CDR1 and CDR2 sequences are LNHNV and YYDKDF (reference sequence). CDR3 amino acids: CATSRDRASTNEQFF. Written as DNA, the CDR3 is TGTGCCACCAGCAGAGATAGGGCCTCGACCAATGAGCAGTTCTTC.

In its sample, this clonotype was seen once. Because it lacks the conserved phenylalanine or tryptophan at the end, this CDR3 is likely a read error. It is unclear where the CDR3 begins or ends on the DNA, so no DNA is shown, and the CDR3 is as TCRdb lists it. The chain is built from TRBV7-3 and TRBJ1-6. The CDR3 region is 13 residues in length, termini included. Germline V gene data show CDR1 as SGHTA and CDR2 as FQGTGA. The CDR3 sequence is CASSPRAEGYEHY.

The V gene is TRBV2, the J gene TRBJ1-6, with 7 positions matching TRBD1. The germline V gene has CDR1 SNHLY and CDR2 FYNNEI. The CDR3 is 15 residues long. With V trimmed by 7 bases and J by 4 bases, 7 bases remained unmatched. In nucleotides, the CDR3 is TGTGCCAGCAACGACAGGGACGGATATAATTCACCCCTCCACTTT. Protein product: CASNDRDGYNSPLHF.

This chain joins TRBV9 and TRBJ1-1, with 9 bases matching TRBD1. The CDR3 spans 15 residues. Germline trimming cut 4 bases from V and 12 bases from J; bases unmatched to any gene: 16. CDR1 is SGDLS, CDR2 YYNGEE, per germline. The CDR3 region is CASSFTGTGHGYTFF. The CDR3 nucleotides are TGTGCCAGCAGCTTCACAGGGACAGGGCATGGCTACACTTTCTTT.

There are many counts of this clonotype. The V and J genes are TRBV6-5 and TRBJ2-5; no clear D. The ends were cut back, 0 bases at V and 1 base at J, with 6 bases in the middle. Germline V CDR1 and CDR2: MNHEY, SVGAGI. The CDR3 is 14 residues long. The CDR3 DNA is TGTGCCAGCAGTTACTCTGGCGGCCAAGAGACCCAGTACTTC. It codes for CASSYSGGQETQYF.

The sample holds many counts of this clonotype. The genes are TRBV19 and TRBJ2-5, with TRBD2 identical over 15 bases. J was trimmed by 1 base and V by 3 bases; bases with no gene match: 6. The CDR3 sequence is 18 residues long. Per germline, CDR1 LNHDA and CDR2 SQIVND (reference sequence). The CDR3 loop is CASSIRGLAGGSQETQYF. DNA for the CDR3: TGTGCCAGTAGTATCCGGGGACTAGCGGGGGGTTCCCAAGAGACCCAGTACTTC.

This clonotype was observed a few times. V gene TRBV10-1 combines with J gene TRBJ1-3; D is undetermined. From germline, CDR1 is WNHNN and CDR2 SYGVQD (reference sequence). The CDR3 consists of 14 residues. V shed 3 bases and J shed 0 bases, with 6 bases lying between them. CDR3 residues: CASSESGSGNTIYF. DNA of the CDR3: TGCGCCAGCAGTGAATCTGGCTCTGGAAACACCATATATTTT.

In regard to this clonotype: This is likely a read error, given that the CDR3 carries no conserved phenylalanine or tryptophan at its end. The DNA is left out, because the CDR3 cannot be placed on it with certainty; the CDR3 is given as TCRdb lists it. The genes are TRBV9 and TRBJ2-1. Germline CDR1 SGDLS, CDR2 YYNGEE. 13 amino acids form the CDR3, both terminal residues included. This CDR3 is CASSLEYRQKQLL.

As concerns this clonotype: A much more abundant neighbour one base away suggests this may be a read error. The chain is built from TRBV4-3 and TRBJ1-4, with 8 bases identical to TRBD1. The V gene end was trimmed by 8 bases and the J gene end by 5 bases; junction bases not matched to a gene: 4. CDR1 is LGHNA and CDR2 is YSLEER in the germline V gene. The CDR3 contains 13 residues. The CDR3 spells CASGWDRNEKLFF. The CDR3 DNA reads TGCGCCAGCGGCTGGGACAGGAATGAAAAACTGTTTTTT.

This clonotype turned up a few times. The gene calls are TRBV12-3 or TRBV12-4 and TRBJ1-1; possibly TRBD1 for D (6 bases). Between the trimmed V and J ends, which lost 3 bases and 3 bases, there was a span of 11 bases. The CDR3 contains 14 residues. CDR3 amino acids: CASSLTGVDTEAFF. The CDR3 DNA sequence: TGTGCCAGCAGTTTGACAGGAGTAGACACTGAAGCTTTCTTT.

The gene calls are TRBV7-2 and TRBJ1-2, with 7 bases fitting TRBD1. Germline CDR1 and CDR2: SGHTA and FQGNSA. V shed 5 bases and J 8 bases; nucleotides not matched to a gene: 14. CDR3 length equals 15 residues. CDR3 nucleotide sequence: TGTGCCAGCAGCCTAGGACAGGAGCCCCAGTACGGCTACACCTTC. Translating gives CASSLGQEPQYGYTF.

The chain uses TRBV13 and TRBJ2-1; the D gene could be TRBD1 or TRBD2 (5 bases each). The length of the CDR3 is 15 residues. Trimming pared 4 bases from V and 7 bases from J, leaving 17 bases between. Per the germline V gene, CDR1 is PRHDT and CDR2 is FYEKMQ (reference sequence). CDR3 sequence: CASSSRDLPGNEQFF. CDR3 coding DNA: TGTGCCAGCAGCTCCAGGGACCTCCCTGGAAATGAGCAGTTCTTC.